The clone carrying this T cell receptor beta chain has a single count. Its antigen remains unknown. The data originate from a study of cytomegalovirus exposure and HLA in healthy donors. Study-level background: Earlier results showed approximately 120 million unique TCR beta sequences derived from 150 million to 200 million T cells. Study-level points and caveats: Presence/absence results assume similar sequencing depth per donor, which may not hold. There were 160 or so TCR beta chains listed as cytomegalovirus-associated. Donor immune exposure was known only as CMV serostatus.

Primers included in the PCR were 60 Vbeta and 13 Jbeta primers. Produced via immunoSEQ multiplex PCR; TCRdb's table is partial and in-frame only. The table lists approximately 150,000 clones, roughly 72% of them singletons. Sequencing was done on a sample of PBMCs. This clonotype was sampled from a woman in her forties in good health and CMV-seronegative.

This chain's CDR3 is CASSLSGSGRRRRDEQFF. In DNA, the CDR3 is TGTGCCAGCAGCTTAAGCGGGAGCGGGAGGCGGCGAAGGGATGAGCAGTTCTTC. The J gene is TRBJ2-1, the V gene TRBV11-3; 9 nucleotides match TRBD2. CDR1 is SGHNT, CDR2 YENEEA, per germline. V dropped 2 bases and J dropped 8; count of bases not matched to a gene: 16. The CDR3 runs 18 residues.